What follows are 5 T cell receptor beta chains derived from one specimen sequenced in a study of cytomegalovirus exposure and HLA in healthy donors. PCR employed 60 Vbeta and 13 Jbeta primers. Repertoires were generated with immunoSEQ multiplex PCR, while TCRdb's copy carries only in-frame clones and drops some. The data include 45,000 to 55,000 clones; the top ten clones carry 9.5% to 11%. Input material: PBMCs. Source of these receptors: a woman aged 50 to 60 in good health and CMV-seropositive.

The chain combines TRBV19 with TRBJ2-6; D unclear. CDR3 length: 15 residues. CDR1 is LNHDA and CDR2 is SQIVND in the germline V gene (reference sequence). Trimming took off 5 bases at V and 0 bases at J, with 8 bases between the two ends. The CDR3 loop reads CASSSLSSGANVLTF. In DNA form, the CDR3 reads TGTGCCAGTAGTTCTCTCAGCTCTGGGGCCAACGTCCTGACTTTC.

The chain links TRBV18 to TRBJ1-3, with unresolved D. The CDR3 covers 14 residues. The germline CDR1 and CDR2 sequences are KGHSH and LQKENI. Trimming took off 1 base at V and 0 bases at J, with 4 bases between the two ends. CDR3 sequence (DNA): TGTGCCAGCTCACCACAGAGCTCTGGAAACACCATATATTTT. Its translation: CASSPQSSGNTIYF.

V usage is TRBV5-6 and J usage is TRBJ2-1, with D possibly TRBD2 on 5 matching bases. The CDR3 runs 15 residues. Germline lookup yields CDR1 SGHDT and CDR2 YYEEEE. Trimming removed 5 bases from V and 7 bases from J, with 19 bases in between. CDR3 sequence: CASSPWTGYINEQFF. CDR3 coding DNA: TGTGCCAGCAGTCCATGGACTGGCTATATTAATGAGCAGTTCTTC.

The chain links TRBV6-1 to TRBJ2-2; TRBD1 matches at 10 bases. J was trimmed by 7 bases and V by 1 base; bases with no gene match: 3. The CDR3 runs to 15 residues. Germline CDR1 MNHNS, CDR2 SASEGT. CDR3 sequence: CASSEVGTGDGELFF. The CDR3 bases are TGTGCCAGCAGTGAAGTGGGGACAGGGGACGGGGAGCTGTTTTTT.

The CDR3, as DNA: TGTGCCAGCAAAGGTCGTCGGGACTATGGCTACACCTTC. Amino acid sequence: CASKGRRDYGYTF. The genes are TRBV6-1 and TRBJ1-2; D is unresolved. Trimming cost V 7 bases and J 3 bases, with 12 bases left between them. CDR1 MNHNS and CDR2 SASEGT come from the germline V gene. The CDR3 is 13 residues long.